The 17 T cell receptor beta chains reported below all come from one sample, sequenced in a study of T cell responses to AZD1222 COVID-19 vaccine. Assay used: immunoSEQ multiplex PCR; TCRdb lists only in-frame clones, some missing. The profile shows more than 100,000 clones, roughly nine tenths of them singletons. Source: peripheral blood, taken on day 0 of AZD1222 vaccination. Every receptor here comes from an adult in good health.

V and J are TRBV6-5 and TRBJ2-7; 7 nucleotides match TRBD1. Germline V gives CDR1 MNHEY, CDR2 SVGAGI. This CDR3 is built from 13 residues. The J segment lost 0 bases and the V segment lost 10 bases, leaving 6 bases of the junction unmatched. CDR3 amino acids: CATKTGASYEQYF. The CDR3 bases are TGTGCCACCAAAACAGGGGCCTCCTACGAGCAGTACTTC.

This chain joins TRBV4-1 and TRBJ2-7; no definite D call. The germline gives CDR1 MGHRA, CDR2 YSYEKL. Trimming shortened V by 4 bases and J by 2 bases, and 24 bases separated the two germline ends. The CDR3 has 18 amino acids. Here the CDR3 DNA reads TGCGCCAGCAGCCCCAGAGGCCCCCTGCGTGGAGAAGCCTACGAGCAGTACTTC. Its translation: CASSPRGPLRGEAYEQYF.

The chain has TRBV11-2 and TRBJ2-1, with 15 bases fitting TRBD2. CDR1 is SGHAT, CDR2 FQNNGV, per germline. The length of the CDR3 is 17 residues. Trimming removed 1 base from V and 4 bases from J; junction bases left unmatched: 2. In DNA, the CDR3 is TGTGCCAGCAGCTTAGGGACTAGCGGGGGGGCGTACAATGAGCAGTTCTTC. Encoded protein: CASSLGTSGGAYNEQFF.

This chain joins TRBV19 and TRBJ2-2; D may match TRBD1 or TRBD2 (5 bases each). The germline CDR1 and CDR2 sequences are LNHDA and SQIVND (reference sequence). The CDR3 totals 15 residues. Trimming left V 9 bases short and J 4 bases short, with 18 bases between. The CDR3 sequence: CASSSGRRSTGELFF. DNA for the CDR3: TGTGCCAGCTCATCAGGGAGAAGGAGCACCGGGGAGCTGTTTTTT.

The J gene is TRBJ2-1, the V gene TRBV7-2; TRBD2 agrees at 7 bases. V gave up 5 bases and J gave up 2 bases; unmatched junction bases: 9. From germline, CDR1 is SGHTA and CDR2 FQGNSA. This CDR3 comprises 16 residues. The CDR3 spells CASSPGGLQAYNEQFF. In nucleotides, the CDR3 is TGTGCCAGCAGCCCGGGGGGACTTCAAGCCTACAATGAGCAGTTCTTC.

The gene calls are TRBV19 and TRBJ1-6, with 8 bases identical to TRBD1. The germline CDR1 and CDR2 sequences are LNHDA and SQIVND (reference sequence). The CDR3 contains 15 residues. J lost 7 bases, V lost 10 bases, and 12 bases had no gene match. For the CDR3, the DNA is TGTGCCACTTCCCACGCCGGGACAGGAAATTCACCCCTCCACTTT. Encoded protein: CATSHAGTGNSPLHF.

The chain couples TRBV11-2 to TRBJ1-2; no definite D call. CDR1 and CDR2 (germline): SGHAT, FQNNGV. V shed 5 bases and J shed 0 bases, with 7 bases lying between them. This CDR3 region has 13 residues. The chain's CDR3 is CASSETTNYGYTF. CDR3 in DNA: TGTGCCAGCAGCGAGACTACTAACTATGGCTACACCTTC.

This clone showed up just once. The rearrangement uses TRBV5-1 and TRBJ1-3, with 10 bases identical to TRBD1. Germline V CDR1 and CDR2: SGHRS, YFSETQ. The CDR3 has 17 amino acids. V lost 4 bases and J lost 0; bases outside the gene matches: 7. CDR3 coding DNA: TGCGCCAGCAGCCCCGGACAGGGGGTGTTCTCTGGAAACACCATATATTTT. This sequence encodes CASSPGQGVFSGNTIYF.

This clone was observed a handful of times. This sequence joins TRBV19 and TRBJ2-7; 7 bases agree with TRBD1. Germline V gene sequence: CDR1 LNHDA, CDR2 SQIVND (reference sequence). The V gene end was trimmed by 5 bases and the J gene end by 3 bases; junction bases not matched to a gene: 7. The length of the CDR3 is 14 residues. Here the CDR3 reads CASSLTRTGYEQYF. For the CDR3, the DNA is TGTGCCAGTAGTCTCACCCGGACAGGCTACGAGCAGTACTTC.

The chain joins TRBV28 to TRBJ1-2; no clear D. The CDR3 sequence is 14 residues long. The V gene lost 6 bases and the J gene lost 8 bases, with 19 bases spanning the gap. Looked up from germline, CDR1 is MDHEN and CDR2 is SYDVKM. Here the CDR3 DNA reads TGTGCCAGCAGCCGGCCGGTGATCTCTTACGGCTACACCTTC. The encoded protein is CASSRPVISYGYTF.

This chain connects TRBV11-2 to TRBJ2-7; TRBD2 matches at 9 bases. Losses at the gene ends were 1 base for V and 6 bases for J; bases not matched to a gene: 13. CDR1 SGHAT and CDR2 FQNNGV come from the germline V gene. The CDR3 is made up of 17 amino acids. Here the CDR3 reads CASSLGLERGAPSEQYF. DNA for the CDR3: TGTGCCAGCAGCTTAGGCCTGGAGCGGGGGGCCCCATCCGAGCAGTACTTC.

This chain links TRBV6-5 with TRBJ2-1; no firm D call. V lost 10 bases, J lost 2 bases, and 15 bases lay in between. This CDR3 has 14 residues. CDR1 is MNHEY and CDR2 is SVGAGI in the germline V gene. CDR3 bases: TGTGCCACCGTCGCCGGGTTTACCTACAATGAGCAGTTCTTC. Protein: CATVAGFTYNEQFF.

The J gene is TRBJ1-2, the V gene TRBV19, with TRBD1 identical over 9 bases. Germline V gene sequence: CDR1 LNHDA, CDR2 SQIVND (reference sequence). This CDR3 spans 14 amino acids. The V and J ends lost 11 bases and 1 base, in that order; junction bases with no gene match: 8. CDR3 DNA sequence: TGTGCCGGCTCAACAGGGGGCTTTAACTATGGCTACACCTTC. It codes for CAGSTGGFNYGYTF.

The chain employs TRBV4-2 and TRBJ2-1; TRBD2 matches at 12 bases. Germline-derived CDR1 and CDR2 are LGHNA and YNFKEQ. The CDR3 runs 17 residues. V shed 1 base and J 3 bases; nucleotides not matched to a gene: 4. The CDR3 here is CASSQAQLAGGYNEQFF. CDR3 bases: TGTGCCAGCAGCCAAGCTCAACTAGCGGGAGGCTACAATGAGCAGTTCTTC.

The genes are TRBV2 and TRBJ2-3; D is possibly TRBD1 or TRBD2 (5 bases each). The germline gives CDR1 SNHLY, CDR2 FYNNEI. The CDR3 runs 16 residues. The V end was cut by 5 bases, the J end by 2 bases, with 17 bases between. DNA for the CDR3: TGTGCCAGCAGTAAAAGAGGGACCCCTACCACAGATACGCAGTATTTT. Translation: CASSKRGTPTTDTQYF.

DNA for the CDR3: TGTGCCAGCAGCGCCGCGACAGGGGGCAACTACAATGAGCAGTTCTTC. This gives the protein CASSAATGGNYNEQFF. The chain carries TRBV9 and TRBJ2-1, with TRBD1 matching over 10 bases. The ends lost 3 bases at V and 3 bases at J; junction bases unmatched: 6. The germline V gene encodes CDR1 SGDLS and CDR2 YYNGEE. CDR3 length: 16 residues.

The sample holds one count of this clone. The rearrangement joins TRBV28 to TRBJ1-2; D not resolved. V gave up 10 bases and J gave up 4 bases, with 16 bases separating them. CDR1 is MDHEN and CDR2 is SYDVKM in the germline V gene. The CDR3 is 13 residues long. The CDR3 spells CATPTLTVYGYTF. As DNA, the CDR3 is TGTGCCACCCCGACCCTTACAGTCTATGGCTACACCTTC.